The clone carrying this TCR beta chain appeared once. The data originate from a study of T cells in Graves' hyperthyroidism and ophthalmopathy. Germline V lookup: CDR1 SGHDN, CDR2 FVKESK. V was shortened by 0 bases and J by 9 bases, with 6 bases between the two germline ends. The CDR3 runs to 12 residues. Amplification of TCR beta CDR3 regions was performed using RNA transcripts as template. When the TCR CDR3 underwent first-round RT-PCR, the HTBI primer set was used. TCRdb passed the multiplex PCR reads through MiXCR, listing each CDR3 protein once. The sample records 620,000 or so distinct CDR3 sequences, roughly 15% being singletons.

V usage is TRBV14 and J usage is TRBJ2-1; possibly TRBD1 for D (5 bases). Sequenced input: blood. This TCR was sampled from a woman in her 50s with Graves' ophthalmopathy. CDR3 coding DNA: TGTGCCAGCAGCCAAGAAGGGGCTGAGCAGTTCTTC. As protein: CASSQEGAEQFF.